This T cell receptor (beta chain) derives from a study of blood T cell repertoires in COVID-19. Study at large: Samples of COVID-19 (acute and convalescent) were obtained from the United States, Italy and Spain. From T cells, B-cell-depleted T cells, or PBMCs came the material, which was cDNA or gDNA.

Profiling relied on immunoSEQ multiplex PCR, and the TCRdb table lists in-frame clones only, not all of them. Seen here are a few hundred thousand clones, 85% to 90% observed once, and the top ten hold 2% to 2.5%. Trimming left V 1 base short and J 0 bases short, with 11 bases between. The germline CDR1 and CDR2 sequences are SGHRS and YFSETQ. CDR3 length: 16 residues. The origin of this receptor is a woman in her 50s with acute or convalescent COVID-19. The J gene is TRBJ2-1, the V gene TRBV5-1, with D possibly TRBD1 on 5 matching bases. The material sequenced was peripheral blood. CDR3 sequence reads: CASSLRQSSSYNEQFF. CDR3 bases: TGCGCCAGCAGCTTGAGACAGTCGAGCTCCTACAATGAGCAGTTCTTC.